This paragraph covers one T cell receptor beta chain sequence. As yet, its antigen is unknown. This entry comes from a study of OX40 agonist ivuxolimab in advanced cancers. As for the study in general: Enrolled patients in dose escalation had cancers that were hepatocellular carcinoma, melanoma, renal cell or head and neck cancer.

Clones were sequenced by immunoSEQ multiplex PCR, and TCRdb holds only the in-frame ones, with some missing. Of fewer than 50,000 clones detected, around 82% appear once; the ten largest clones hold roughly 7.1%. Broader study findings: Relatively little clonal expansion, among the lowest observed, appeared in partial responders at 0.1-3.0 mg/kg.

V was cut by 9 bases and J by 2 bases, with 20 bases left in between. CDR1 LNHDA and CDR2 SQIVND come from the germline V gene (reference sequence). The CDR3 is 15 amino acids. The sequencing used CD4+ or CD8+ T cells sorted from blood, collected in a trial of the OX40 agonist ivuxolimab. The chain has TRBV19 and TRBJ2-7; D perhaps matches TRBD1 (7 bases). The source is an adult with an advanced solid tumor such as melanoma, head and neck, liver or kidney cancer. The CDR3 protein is CASSRGGQETYEQYF. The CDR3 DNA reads TGTGCCAGCTCGAGGGGAGGACAGGAAACCTACGAGCAGTACTTC.